These T cell receptor beta chains were read from a single sample in a study of blood T cell repertoires in COVID-19. Sequencing was performed with immunoSEQ multiplex PCR; in TCRdb, only in-frame clones are kept and a portion is missing. The table lists a few hundred thousand clones, approximately 89% of them singletons. Sequences were obtained from PBMCs or T cells enriched from blood (not recorded which). Receptors were obtained from a woman between 50 and 59 years old who had been exposed to COVID-19. Both conserved end residues are part of each CDR3. The D gene is left open where the match is weak. Clone size is given for some rows only: seen once, a few or many times, or a class if the clone is expanded.

CDR3 DNA | CDR3 protein | D gene | J gene | clone size | V gene
TGTGCCAGTAGTATTATGGAACAGGGGGAAGCTTTCTTT | CASSIMEQGEAFF | TRBD1 | TRBJ1-1 | NA | TRBV19
TGTGCCAGCAGTGAAAGGTTAGCGGGGTTTGCAGATACGCAGTATTTT | CASSERLAGFADTQYF | TRBD2 | TRBJ2-3 | NA | TRBV2
TGTGCCAGCTCACCCCAGGGAGGTCTTGAAAAACTGTTTTTT | CASSPQGGLEKLFF | NA | TRBJ1-4 | once | TRBV18
TGTGCCAGCAGTACGACAGTTAACTATGGCTACACCTTC | CASSTTVNYGYTF | NA | TRBJ1-2 | few | TRBV6-5
TGTGCCAGCAGTATACGAGGAGATACGCAGTATTTT | CASSIRGDTQYF | NA | TRBJ2-3 | NA | TRBV12-3/TRBV12-4
TGTGCCAGCAGCGGAACTAGCGCGGGGCGATATGAGCAGTTCTTC | CASSGTSAGRYEQFF | TRBD2 | TRBJ2-1 | NA | TRBV9
TGCGCCAGCAGTTATAACAGGGGAAACAATGAGCAGTTCTTC | CASSYNRGNNEQFF | TRBD1 | TRBJ2-1 | NA | TRBV5-1
TGTGCCAGCAGTGGTAGGACAGTCTCTGGGGCCAACGTCCTGACTTTC | CASSGRTVSGANVLTF | NA | TRBJ2-6 | NA | TRBV25-1
TGCGCCAGCAGCTTGCAAGAGATGAACACTGAAGCTTTCTTT | CASSLQEMNTEAFF | NA | TRBJ1-1 | NA | TRBV5-1
TGTGCCAGCAGCTCCGGCGAGGGTGGGGATCAGCCCCAGCATTTT | CASSSGEGGDQPQHF | NA | TRBJ1-5 | few | TRBV28
TGCAGTGCTAGTCCAGGGGCAGGGAATTCACCCCTCCACTTT | CSASPGAGNSPLHF | NA | TRBJ1-6 | NA | TRBV20-1
TGTGCCAGCAGCCAAAGGGGGGGCGCTCAGCCCCAGCATTTT | CASSQRGGAQPQHF | NA | TRBJ1-5 | once | TRBV3-1/TRBV3-2
TGTGCCAGCAGGGTAGCGGGGTCTAGCACAGATACGCAGTATTTT | CASRVAGSSTDTQYF | TRBD2 | TRBJ2-3 | NA | TRBV2
TGTGCCAGTATCCCAGGGCTGTCCGCCGGGGAGCTGTTTTTT | CASIPGLSAGELFF | NA | TRBJ2-2 | many | TRBV19
TGTGCCAGCAGCTACCCTGGGACAGACCAAGAGACCCAGTACTTC | CASSYPGTDQETQYF | TRBD1 | TRBJ2-5 | NA | TRBV6-5
TGTGCCAGCAGTTCCCACAGGGGCGTAGATACGCAGTATTTT | CASSSHRGVDTQYF | TRBD1 | TRBJ2-3 | NA | TRBV27
TGTGCCAGCAGTTTAGCGGGGGGGTCCTACGAGCAGTACTTC | CASSLAGGSYEQYF | TRBD2 | TRBJ2-7 | NA | TRBV28
TGTGCCAGCAGTGCCGTTAACGAGCAGTACTTC | CASSAVNEQYF | NA | TRBJ2-7 | NA | TRBV2
TGTGCCAGCAGCCCGACAGGGAGCTCCTACGAGCAGTACTTC | CASSPTGSSYEQYF | TRBD1 | TRBJ2-7 | NA | TRBV28
TGTGCCTGGAGTGTAGGGACGGGGGAAGAGCCCCAGCATTTT | CAWSVGTGEEPQHF | NA | TRBJ1-5 | NA | TRBV30
TGTGCCTTGCTAGCGGGGGGGCTAAGCACAGATACGCAGTATTTT | CALLAGGLSTDTQYF | TRBD2 | TRBJ2-3 | NA | TRBV30
TGTGCCAGCTCAGCCGGGACAGGGAACACTGAAGCTTTCTTT | CASSAGTGNTEAFF | TRBD1 | TRBJ1-1 | NA | TRBV18
TGTGCCAGCAGCTTGACCCCCTGGGGGGGAATGAACACTGAAGCTTTCTTT | CASSLTPWGGMNTEAFF | NA | TRBJ1-1 | NA | TRBV5-5
TGTGCCAGCACGGGACAGGGTCTAGCTCAGCCCCAGCATTTT | CASTGQGLAQPQHF | TRBD1 | TRBJ1-5 | NA | TRBV2
TGTGCCAGTAGTCCGAGGACAGGGGGCTTTTTCGAGCAGTACTTC | CASSPRTGGFFEQYF | TRBD1 | TRBJ2-7 | NA | TRBV19
TGTGCCAGCAGTTTGTTCCCGAGGAGGGAGAAAGACACCGGGGAGCTGTTTTTT | CASSLFPRREKDTGELFF | NA | TRBJ2-2 | NA | TRBV28
TGTGCCAGCAGCTCTAGCGGGGAGATTGAGCAGTTCTTC | CASSSSGEIEQFF | TRBD2 | TRBJ2-1 | NA | TRBV13
TGTGCCAGCAGCCGAGGACAGGGCACTGAAGCTTTCTTT | CASSRGQGTEAFF | TRBD1 | TRBJ1-1 | NA | TRBV12-3/TRBV12-4
TGTGCCAGCAGTAGCCCCCGGGGGTACGGTGGCTACACCTTC | CASSSPRGYGGYTF | NA | TRBJ1-2 | NA | TRBV11-2
TGTGCCAGCAGCTTTACAGGGGCCCCCCTTCTCGAGCAGTTCTTC | CASSFTGAPLLEQFF | TRBD1 | TRBJ2-1 | once | TRBV11-2
TGTGCCAGCAGTTGGGCTAGCGGGGTCGCGAACACCGGGGAGCTGTTTTTT | CASSWASGVANTGELFF | TRBD2 | TRBJ2-2 | NA | TRBV27
TGTGCCACCAGTGAAGCCGCCGGGTCGGGGGGAGAGACCCAGTACTTC | CATSEAAGSGGETQYF | TRBD2 | TRBJ2-5 | NA | TRBV24-1